The rows below give T cell receptor beta chains drawn from one sample of a study of blood T cell repertoires in COVID-19. Libraries were prepared by immunoSEQ multiplex PCR; TCRdb keeps only in-frame clonotypes and omits some of them. The table has 200,000 to 250,000 clones, about nine tenths seen once; the top ten hold 6.5%. The specimen sequenced was peripheral blood. These receptors were taken from a man aged 55 to 70 who had recovered from COVID-19. The CDR3 runs from the conserved cysteine through the conserved F or W. The D gene is left open where the match is weak. Rows may omit the clone size; those that give it use once, few, many or a size class.

abundance: -; d_gene: -; v_gene: TRBV20-1; j_gene: TRBJ2-7; CDR3nt: TGCAGTGCTGTAAAGCACTACGAGCAGTACTTC; CDR3aa: CSAVKHYEQYF
abundance: -; d_gene: TRBD2; v_gene: TRBV4-2; j_gene: TRBJ2-1; CDR3nt: TGTGCCAGCAGCCGCGCGGGGGATTACAATGAGCAGTTCTTC; CDR3aa: CASSRAGDYNEQFF
abundance: -; d_gene: -; v_gene: TRBV18; j_gene: TRBJ2-2; CDR3nt: TGTGCCAGCTCACCTCTAGCGAACACCGGGGAGCTGTTTTTT; CDR3aa: CASSPLANTGELFF
abundance: once; d_gene: TRBD1; v_gene: TRBV4-1; j_gene: TRBJ1-2; CDR3nt: TGCGCCAGCAGCCAACCGGGACAGGGCTTCTATGGCTACACCTTC; CDR3aa: CASSQPGQGFYGYTF
abundance: -; d_gene: -; v_gene: TRBV9; j_gene: TRBJ2-7; CDR3nt: TGTGCCAGCAGCGTAGCTCTCGAACAGCACTACGAGCAGTACTTC; CDR3aa: CASSVALEQHYEQYF
abundance: -; d_gene: TRBD1; v_gene: TRBV27; j_gene: TRBJ1-2; CDR3nt: TGTGCCAGTGGACAGGGCTATGGCTACACCTTC; CDR3aa: CASGQGYGYTF
abundance: -; d_gene: -; v_gene: TRBV27; j_gene: TRBJ2-7; CDR3nt: TGTGCCAGCAGTCCACGACAAGGGCCGAGGACTTACGAGCAGTACTTC; CDR3aa: CASSPRQGPRTYEQYF
abundance: -; d_gene: -; v_gene: TRBV6-5; j_gene: TRBJ2-7; CDR3nt: TGTGCCAGCAGGGGCTCATCTCTCCACGAGCAGTACTTC; CDR3aa: CASRGSSLHEQYF
abundance: -; d_gene: -; v_gene: TRBV24-1; j_gene: TRBJ2-7; CDR3nt: TGTGCCACTCCGGGTAGTGCGGTCTACGAGCAGTACTTC; CDR3aa: CATPGSAVYEQYF
abundance: -; d_gene: TRBD2; v_gene: TRBV18; j_gene: TRBJ2-3; CDR3nt: TGTGCCAGCTCACCGCGGACTAGAAACACAGATACGCAGTATTTT; CDR3aa: CASSPRTRNTDTQYF
abundance: -; d_gene: -; v_gene: TRBV5-1; j_gene: TRBJ2-5; CDR3nt: TGCGCCAGCAGCTTTAACCCCAGCGGCCAAGAGACCCAGTACTTC; CDR3aa: CASSFNPSGQETQYF
abundance: -; d_gene: TRBD1; v_gene: TRBV20-1; j_gene: TRBJ2-1; CDR3nt: TGCAGTGCGTCGACAGGGACTGAGCAGTTCTTC; CDR3aa: CSASTGTEQFF
abundance: few; d_gene: TRBD2; v_gene: TRBV5-1; j_gene: TRBJ2-5; CDR3nt: TGCGCCAGCAGCCCCCGGACTAGTCAAGAGACCCAGTACTTC; CDR3aa: CASSPRTSQETQYF
abundance: -; d_gene: -; v_gene: TRBV25-1; j_gene: TRBJ2-3; CDR3nt: TGTGCCAGCAGTGGGGCTGGGACTCTACTCACAGATACGCAGTATTTT; CDR3aa: CASSGAGTLLTDTQYF
abundance: -; d_gene: TRBD2; v_gene: TRBV5-1; j_gene: TRBJ2-2; CDR3nt: TGCGCCAGCAGCTTGGAGGGAGCGGGAGTTAACACCGGGGAGCTGTTTTTT; CDR3aa: CASSLEGAGVNTGELFF
abundance: -; d_gene: TRBD1; v_gene: TRBV28; j_gene: TRBJ2-3; CDR3nt: TGTGCCAGCAGCGCTCCGAGGGACAGGGTATTTAAGGATACGCAGTATTTT; CDR3aa: CASSAPRDRVFKDTQYF
abundance: -; d_gene: TRBD1; v_gene: TRBV5-4; j_gene: TRBJ2-5; CDR3nt: TGTGCCAGCAGAATCTCAGGGGACAGGGCCCAAGAGACCCAGTACTTC; CDR3aa: CASRISGDRAQETQYF
abundance: -; d_gene: -; v_gene: TRBV3-1/TRBV3-2; j_gene: TRBJ2-1; CDR3nt: TGTGCCAGCAGCCGCTCCTTTGGAGGTTACAATGAGCAGTTCTTC; CDR3aa: CASSRSFGGYNEQFF
abundance: -; d_gene: TRBD1; v_gene: TRBV6-2/TRBV6-3; j_gene: TRBJ1-1; CDR3nt: TGTGCCAGCAGTTCATGGGACAGGGCAAGGGTGAACACTGAAGCTTTCTTT; CDR3aa: CASSSWDRARVNTEAFF
abundance: -; d_gene: TRBD1; v_gene: TRBV19; j_gene: TRBJ1-1; CDR3nt: TGTGCCAGTAGTTACAGGGGGCGCGACACTGAAGCTTTCTTT; CDR3aa: CASSYRGRDTEAFF
abundance: -; d_gene: TRBD1; v_gene: TRBV7-3; j_gene: TRBJ1-1; CDR3nt: TGTGCCAGCAGCCGGAGGGGGACAGACACTGAAGCTTTCTTT; CDR3aa: CASSRRGTDTEAFF
abundance: -; d_gene: TRBD1; v_gene: TRBV10-3; j_gene: TRBJ2-1; CDR3nt: TGTGCCATCAACGGACAGGGGGCAGAGAATGAGCAGTTCTTC; CDR3aa: CAINGQGAENEQFF
abundance: -; d_gene: -; v_gene: TRBV19; j_gene: TRBJ1-1; CDR3nt: TGTGCCAGTAGTATAGGCGGGCGGAACACTGAAGCTTTCTTT; CDR3aa: CASSIGGRNTEAFF
abundance: once; d_gene: TRBD2; v_gene: TRBV5-4; j_gene: TRBJ2-5; CDR3nt: TGTGCCAGCAGCACCGGACTAGCGGGGGGGGAAGAGACCCAGTACTTC; CDR3aa: CASSTGLAGGEETQYF
abundance: -; d_gene: -; v_gene: TRBV19; j_gene: TRBJ1-5; CDR3nt: TGTGCCAGTAACAGGGCCCGGTCCTTTAATCAGCCCCAGCATTTT; CDR3aa: CASNRARSFNQPQHF
abundance: -; d_gene: -; v_gene: TRBV7-5; j_gene: TRBJ1-5; CDR3nt: TGTGCCAGAGGATCTATTCGCCTCTCGGGGCAGCCCCAGCATTTT; CDR3aa: CARGSIRLSGQPQHF
abundance: few; d_gene: -; v_gene: TRBV19; j_gene: TRBJ1-5; CDR3nt: TGTGCCAGTAGTATGACAGGAGATTATCAGCCCCAGCATTTT; CDR3aa: CASSMTGDYQPQHF
abundance: -; d_gene: -; v_gene: TRBV5-1; j_gene: TRBJ2-7; CDR3nt: TGCGCCAGCAGCTTTGCAGGGATTAGCTCCTACGAGCAGTACTTC; CDR3aa: CASSFAGISSYEQYF
abundance: -; d_gene: TRBD2; v_gene: TRBV15; j_gene: TRBJ2-2; CDR3nt: TGTGCCACCAGCGCCCAAGCGGGAGAAAACACCGGGGAGCTGTTTTTT; CDR3aa: CATSAQAGENTGELFF
abundance: -; d_gene: TRBD1; v_gene: TRBV7-6; j_gene: TRBJ2-5; CDR3nt: TGTGCCAGCAGCTCCGGGACAGGTCCTGTGTGGGAGACCCAGTACTTC; CDR3aa: CASSSGTGPVWETQYF
abundance: -; d_gene: -; v_gene: TRBV6-6; j_gene: TRBJ2-1; CDR3nt: TGTGCCAGTAATGAACGGTACAATGAGCAGTTCTTC; CDR3aa: CASNERYNEQFF
abundance: -; d_gene: TRBD1; v_gene: TRBV7-3; j_gene: TRBJ2-3; CDR3nt: TGTGCCAGCAGCTCCGCTGCAGGGGGCGCAATAGATACGCAGTATTTT; CDR3aa: CASSSAAGGAIDTQYF
abundance: -; d_gene: TRBD2; v_gene: TRBV12-3/TRBV12-4; j_gene: TRBJ2-7; CDR3nt: TGTGCCAGCAGTTTAGCGGGGGGGAGGGAGCAGTACTTC; CDR3aa: CASSLAGGREQYF
abundance: few; d_gene: -; v_gene: TRBV3-1/TRBV3-2; j_gene: TRBJ2-2; CDR3nt: TGTGCCAGCAGCCAAGGGAGGACTCTGACCGGGGAGCTGTTTTTT; CDR3aa: CASSQGRTLTGELFF
abundance: -; d_gene: -; v_gene: TRBV11-3; j_gene: TRBJ2-3; CDR3nt: TGTGCCAGCAGCCCCGGGGGGACAAGCACAGATACGCAGTATTTT; CDR3aa: CASSPGGTSTDTQYF
abundance: once; d_gene: TRBD1; v_gene: TRBV30; j_gene: TRBJ1-1; CDR3nt: TGTGCCTGGAGTCTGGGACAGATCGCTGAAGCTTTCTTT; CDR3aa: CAWSLGQIAEAFF
abundance: -; d_gene: TRBD1; v_gene: TRBV5-5; j_gene: TRBJ2-7; CDR3nt: TGTGCCAGCAGCTTGGGAGGGACAGCTTCCTACGAGCAGTACTTC; CDR3aa: CASSLGGTASYEQYF
abundance: once; d_gene: TRBD2; v_gene: TRBV7-2; j_gene: TRBJ2-1; CDR3nt: TGTGCCAGCAGCTCCGGGACTAGCGTTTACAATGAGCAGTTCTTC; CDR3aa: CASSSGTSVYNEQFF
abundance: -; d_gene: -; v_gene: TRBV6-4; j_gene: TRBJ2-6; CDR3nt: TGTGCCAGCACCCCAGACGCAGGCCTCTCTGGGGCCAACGTCCTGACTTTC; CDR3aa: CASTPDAGLSGANVLTF
abundance: -; d_gene: -; v_gene: TRBV3-1/TRBV3-2; j_gene: TRBJ1-3; CDR3nt: TGTGCCAGCAGCTTAGCTGGCTCCGGAAACACCATATATTTT; CDR3aa: CASSLAGSGNTIYF
abundance: -; d_gene: TRBD2; v_gene: TRBV11-3; j_gene: TRBJ2-1; CDR3nt: TGTGCCAGCAGCTTCGGACTAGCGGGGGGTTACAATGAGCAGTTCTTC; CDR3aa: CASSFGLAGGYNEQFF
abundance: -; d_gene: -; v_gene: TRBV18; j_gene: TRBJ1-5; CDR3nt: TGTGCCAGCTCACCAGCTGGACAGAATAGCAATCAGCCCCAGCATTTT; CDR3aa: CASSPAGQNSNQPQHF
abundance: few; d_gene: -; v_gene: TRBV6-5; j_gene: TRBJ1-3; CDR3nt: TGTGCCAGCATCGGCGGGGGGAACACCATATATTTT; CDR3aa: CASIGGGNTIYF
abundance: -; d_gene: TRBD1; v_gene: TRBV29-1; j_gene: TRBJ1-2; CDR3nt: TGCAGCGTCTCGCTCACCGGGACAGCAACCTATGGCTACACCTTC; CDR3aa: CSVSLTGTATYGYTF
abundance: few; d_gene: TRBD2; v_gene: TRBV23-1; j_gene: TRBJ2-2; CDR3nt: TGCGCCAGCAGTCAACTCACTAGCGGGAGGCCTAACACCGGGGAGCTGTTTTTT; CDR3aa: CASSQLTSGRPNTGELFF
abundance: -; d_gene: -; v_gene: TRBV5-6; j_gene: TRBJ1-5; CDR3nt: TGTGCCAGCAGCTTAACAGCAACTTATAGCAATCAGCCCCAGCATTTT; CDR3aa: CASSLTATYSNQPQHF
abundance: few; d_gene: -; v_gene: TRBV5-4; j_gene: TRBJ1-2; CDR3nt: TGTGCCAGCACCCAAGGGCAGGGGCATATGGGCTACACCTTC; CDR3aa: CASTQGQGHMGYTF
abundance: few; d_gene: TRBD1; v_gene: TRBV6-5; j_gene: TRBJ2-7; CDR3nt: TGTGCCAGTACAATGACAGGGCGGATCTACGAGCAGTACTTC; CDR3aa: CASTMTGRIYEQYF
abundance: -; d_gene: -; v_gene: TRBV30; j_gene: TRBJ1-5; CDR3nt: TGTGCCTGGAGCGAAGGGGAGGATCAGCCCCAGCATTTT; CDR3aa: CAWSEGEDQPQHF
abundance: -; d_gene: TRBD2; v_gene: TRBV3-1/TRBV3-2; j_gene: TRBJ2-1; CDR3nt: TGTGCCAGCAGTCTAGCGGGAGCTAACTACAATGAGCAGTTCTTC; CDR3aa: CASSLAGANYNEQFF
abundance: -; d_gene: -; v_gene: TRBV19; j_gene: TRBJ2-4; CDR3nt: TGTGCCAGTAGTATAGGTACGGTCGAAAACATTCAGTACTTC; CDR3aa: CASSIGTVENIQYF
abundance: -; d_gene: TRBD1; v_gene: TRBV10-3; j_gene: TRBJ1-2; CDR3nt: TGTGCCATCACCACTCAGGGGGCCTTAGGCTACACCTTC; CDR3aa: CAITTQGALGYTF
abundance: -; d_gene: TRBD1; v_gene: TRBV3-1/TRBV3-2; j_gene: TRBJ2-4; CDR3nt: TGTGCCAGCAGCCTTGGACAGGGGGGAAACATTCAGTACTTC; CDR3aa: CASSLGQGGNIQYF
abundance: -; d_gene: -; v_gene: TRBV5-1; j_gene: TRBJ2-7; CDR3nt: TGCGCCAGCAGCCGAGGACAAGTTGACTCCTACGAGCAGTACTTC; CDR3aa: CASSRGQVDSYEQYF
abundance: -; d_gene: TRBD2; v_gene: TRBV4-3; j_gene: TRBJ2-5; CDR3nt: TGCGCCAGCAGCCTAGACGGGACTAGCGGGAGAAGCCAGTACTTC; CDR3aa: CASSLDGTSGRSQYF
abundance: -; d_gene: TRBD2; v_gene: TRBV6-5; j_gene: TRBJ2-7; CDR3nt: TGTGCCAGCACTCGAGCCGGGGGGGGCGACGAGCAGTACTTC; CDR3aa: CASTRAGGGDEQYF
abundance: -; d_gene: TRBD1; v_gene: TRBV5-4; j_gene: TRBJ1-2; CDR3nt: TGTGCCAGCAGCTCGGGACAGACAAACTATGGCTACACCTTC; CDR3aa: CASSSGQTNYGYTF
abundance: -; d_gene: TRBD2; v_gene: TRBV7-2; j_gene: TRBJ2-3; CDR3nt: TGTGCCAGCACCCTTTCCGGGACTACTCGAACCGATACGCAGTATTTT; CDR3aa: CASTLSGTTRTDTQYF
abundance: -; d_gene: TRBD1; v_gene: TRBV7-6; j_gene: TRBJ2-7; CDR3nt: TGTGCCAGCAGCGAATCCGGGACAGGGGGCCGGCAGTACTTC; CDR3aa: CASSESGTGGRQYF
abundance: -; d_gene: TRBD1; v_gene: TRBV15; j_gene: TRBJ1-5; CDR3nt: TGTGCCACCAGCAGAACAGGGGGCAGCAATCAGCCCCAGCATTTT; CDR3aa: CATSRTGGSNQPQHF